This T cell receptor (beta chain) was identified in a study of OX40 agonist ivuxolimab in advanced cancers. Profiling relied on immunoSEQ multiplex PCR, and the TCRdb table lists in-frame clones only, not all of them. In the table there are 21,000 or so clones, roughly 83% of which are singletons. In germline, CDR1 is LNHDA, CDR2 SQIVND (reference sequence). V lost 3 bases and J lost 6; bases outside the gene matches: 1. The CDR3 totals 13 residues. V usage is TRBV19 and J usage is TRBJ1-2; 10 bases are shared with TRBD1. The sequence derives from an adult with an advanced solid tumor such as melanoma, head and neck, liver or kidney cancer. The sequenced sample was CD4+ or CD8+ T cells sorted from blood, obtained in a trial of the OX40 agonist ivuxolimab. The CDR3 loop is CASSIGTGDGYTF. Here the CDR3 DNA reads TGTGCCAGTAGTATCGGGACAGGGGATGGCTACACCTTC.